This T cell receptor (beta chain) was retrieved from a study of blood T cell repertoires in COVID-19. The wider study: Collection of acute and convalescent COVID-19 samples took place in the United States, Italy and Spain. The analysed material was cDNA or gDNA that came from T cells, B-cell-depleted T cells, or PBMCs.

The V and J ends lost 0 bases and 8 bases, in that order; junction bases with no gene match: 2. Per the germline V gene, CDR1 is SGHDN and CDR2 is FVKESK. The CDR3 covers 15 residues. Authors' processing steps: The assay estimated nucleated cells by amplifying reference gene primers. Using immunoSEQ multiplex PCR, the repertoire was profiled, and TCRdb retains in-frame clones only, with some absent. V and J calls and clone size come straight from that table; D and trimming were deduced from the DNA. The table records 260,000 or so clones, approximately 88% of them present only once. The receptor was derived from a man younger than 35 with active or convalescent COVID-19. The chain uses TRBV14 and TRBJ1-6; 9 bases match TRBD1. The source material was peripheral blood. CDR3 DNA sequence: TGTGCCAGCAGCCAAGAACAGGGGGCGTATTCACCCCTCCACTTT. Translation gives CASSQEQGAYSPLHF.